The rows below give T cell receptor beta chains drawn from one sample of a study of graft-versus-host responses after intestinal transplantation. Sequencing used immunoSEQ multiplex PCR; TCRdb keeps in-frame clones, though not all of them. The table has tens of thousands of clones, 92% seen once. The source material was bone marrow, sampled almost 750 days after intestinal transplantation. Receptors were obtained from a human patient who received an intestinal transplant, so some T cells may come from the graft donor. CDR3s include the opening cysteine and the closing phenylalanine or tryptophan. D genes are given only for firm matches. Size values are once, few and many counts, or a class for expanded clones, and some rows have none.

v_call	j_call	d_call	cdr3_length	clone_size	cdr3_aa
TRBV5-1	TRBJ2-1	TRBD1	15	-	CASSLGTGSYNEQFF
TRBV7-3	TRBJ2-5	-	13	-	CASSLSIQGTQYF
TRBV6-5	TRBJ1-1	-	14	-	CASSYRDLNTEAFF
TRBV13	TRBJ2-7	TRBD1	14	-	CASSIGQGAYEQYF
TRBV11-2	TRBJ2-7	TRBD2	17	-	CASSSMGREIASYEQYF
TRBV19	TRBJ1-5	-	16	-	CASSSGPGPLNQPQHF
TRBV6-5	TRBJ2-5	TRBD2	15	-	CASSYLAGVIETQYF
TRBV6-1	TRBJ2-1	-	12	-	CASRGTGIEQFF
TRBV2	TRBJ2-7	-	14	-	CASSENEVPYEQYF
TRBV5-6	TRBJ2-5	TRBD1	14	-	CASSGGQLQETQYF
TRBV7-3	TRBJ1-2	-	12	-	CASSSGLGGYTF
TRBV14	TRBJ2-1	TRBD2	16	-	CASSPGTSGRRNEQFF
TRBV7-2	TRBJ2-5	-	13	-	CASSQGGWETQYF
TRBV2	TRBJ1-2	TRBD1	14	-	CASSLWDRSYGYTF
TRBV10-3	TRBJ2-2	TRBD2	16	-	CAISESLAENTGELFF
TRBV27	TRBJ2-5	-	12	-	CASSLTGETQYF
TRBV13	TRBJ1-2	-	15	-	CASSPSAGTLYGYTF
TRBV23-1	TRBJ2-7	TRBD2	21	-	CASSQSYSGLAVSSNLYEQYF
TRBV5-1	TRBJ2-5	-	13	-	CASSLLQRETQYF
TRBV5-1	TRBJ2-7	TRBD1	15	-	CASSLTRDRFHEQYF
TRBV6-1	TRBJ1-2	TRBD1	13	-	CASSEDPGQHYTF
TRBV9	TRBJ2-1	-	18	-	CASSESLRVGGAWDEQFF
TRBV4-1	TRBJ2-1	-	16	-	CASSQLNLERFDEQFF
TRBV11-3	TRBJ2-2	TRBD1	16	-	CASSTGQGNIAGELFF
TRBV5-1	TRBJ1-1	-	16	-	CASSLGRGSLNTEAFF
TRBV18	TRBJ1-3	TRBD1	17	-	CASSPGTGKVSGNTIYF
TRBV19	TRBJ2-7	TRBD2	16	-	CASSNPGGGRTYEQYF
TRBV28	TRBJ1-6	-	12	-	CASRENNSPLHF
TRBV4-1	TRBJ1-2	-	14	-	CASSQVSPWGGYTF
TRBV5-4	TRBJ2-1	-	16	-	CASSPGLPSSYNEQFF
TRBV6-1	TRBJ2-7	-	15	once	CASSGGLVLSYEQYF
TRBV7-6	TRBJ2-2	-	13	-	CASSLAGTGELFF
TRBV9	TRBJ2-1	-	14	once	CASSVGTSYNEQFF
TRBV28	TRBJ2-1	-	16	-	CASSGPNEASYNEQFF
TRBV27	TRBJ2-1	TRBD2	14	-	CASSLAGEYNEQFF
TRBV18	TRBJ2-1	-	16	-	CASSRLQGPAPDEQFF
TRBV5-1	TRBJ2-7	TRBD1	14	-	CASRWTGDSLEQYF
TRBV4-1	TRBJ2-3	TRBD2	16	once	CASSLTSGGGGDTQYF
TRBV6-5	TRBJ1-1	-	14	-	CASSSGTGNTEAFF
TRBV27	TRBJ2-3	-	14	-	CASSTEGGWNTQYF
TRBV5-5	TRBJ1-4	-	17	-	CASSLSRKTATNEKLFF
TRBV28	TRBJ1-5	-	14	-	CASSLRGVDQPQHF
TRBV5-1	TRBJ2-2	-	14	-	CASNPETNTGELFF
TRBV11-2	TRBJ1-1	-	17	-	CASSLGKGGIRDTEAFF
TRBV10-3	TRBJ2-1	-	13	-	CAISGPRYNEQFF
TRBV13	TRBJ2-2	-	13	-	CASSLRGTGELFF
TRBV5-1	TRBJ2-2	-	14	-	CASKVAGNTGELFF
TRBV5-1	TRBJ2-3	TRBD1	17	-	CASSLPILGQEADTQYF
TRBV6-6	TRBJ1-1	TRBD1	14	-	CASSAGGGKTEAFF
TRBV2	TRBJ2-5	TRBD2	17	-	CASSEGLAGGGQETQYF
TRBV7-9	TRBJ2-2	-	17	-	CASPVSRALLGSGELFF
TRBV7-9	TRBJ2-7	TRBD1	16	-	CASSLESDRGKTEQYF
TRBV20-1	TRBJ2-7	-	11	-	CSALLSYEQYF
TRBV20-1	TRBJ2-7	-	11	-	CSASGIHEQYF